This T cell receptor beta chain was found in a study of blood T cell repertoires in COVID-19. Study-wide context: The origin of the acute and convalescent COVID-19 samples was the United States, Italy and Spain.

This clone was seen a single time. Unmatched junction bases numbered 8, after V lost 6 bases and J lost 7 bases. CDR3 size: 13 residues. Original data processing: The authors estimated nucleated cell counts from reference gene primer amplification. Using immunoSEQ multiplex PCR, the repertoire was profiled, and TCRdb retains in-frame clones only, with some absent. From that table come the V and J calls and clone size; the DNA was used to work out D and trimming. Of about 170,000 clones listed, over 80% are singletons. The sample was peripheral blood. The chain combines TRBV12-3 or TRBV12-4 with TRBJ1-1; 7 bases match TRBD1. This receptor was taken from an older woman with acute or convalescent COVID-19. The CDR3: CASSPLRTGEAFF. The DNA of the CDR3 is TGTGCCAGCAGCCCCCTGAGGACAGGTGAAGCTTTCTTT.